This record concerns one T cell receptor beta chain sequence. Its antigen is currently unknown. This specimen comes from a study of monozygotic twins with cystic fibrosis. About the research overall: Roughly 3 micrograms of fragmented DNA underwent approximately 15 PCR cycles for library preparation.

The table came from immunoSEQ multiplex PCR; TCRdb's copy has only in-frame clones and leaves some out. The sample lists roughly 32,000 clones, 95% to 98% seen once, with 0.15% to 0.2% in the top ten. General observations from the study: Clonality was generally low (median about 0.0097), higher in the most severe patients. J usage was most co-twin-similar in 8 of 16 pairs, V in 13. No link emerged between shared CDR3 counts and age, concordance or severity.

The germline CDR1 and CDR2 sequences are LGHNA and YNFKEQ. V lost 0 bases to trimming and J lost 4 bases, with 10 bases between them. This CDR3 has 15 residues. The sample comprised blood. The chain uses TRBV4-2 and TRBJ1-5; possibly TRBD1 for D (5 bases). The sequence came from a girl aged 2 to 10 with cystic fibrosis. In DNA form, the CDR3 reads TGTGCCAGCAGCCAAGATCAGGGCCCGAATCAGCCCCAGCATTTT. It is translated as CASSQDQGPNQPQHF.